The 24 T cell receptor beta chains given below trace back to one sample, sequenced in a study of PD-1 blockade in mismatch repair-deficient tumors. Sequencing used immunoSEQ multiplex PCR; TCRdb keeps in-frame clones, though not all of them. The table lists just under 65,000 clones, around 88% of them singletons. This specimen consisted of peripheral blood, obtained 52 weeks after starting pembrolizumab. These receptors originate from an adult with mismatch repair-deficient cancer.

The chain employs TRBV5-6 and TRBJ2-3; tentatively, D is TRBD1 (7 bases). Germline assignment: CDR1 SGHDT and CDR2 YYEEEE. The CDR3 runs 16 residues. V was pared by 0 bases and J by 2 bases, with 13 bases between. The CDR3 protein is CASSLEGGQDTDTQYF. Here the CDR3 DNA reads TGTGCCAGCAGCTTGGAGGGAGGACAGGACACAGATACGCAGTATTTT. The full variable domain, completed using reference TRBV5-6 and TRBJ2-3, is DAGVTQSPTHLIKTRGQQVTLRCSPKSGHDTVSWYQQALGQGPQFIFQYYEEEERQRGNFPDRFSGHQFPNYSSELNVNALLLGDSALYLCASSLEGGQDTDTQYFGPGTRLTVL.

This clone was seen only once. The chain couples TRBV7-9 to TRBJ2-3; 9 bases map to TRBD2. With V trimmed by 4 bases and J by 0 bases, 5 bases remained unmatched. The CDR3 runs 16 residues. CDR1 and CDR2 (germline): SEHNR, FQNEAQ (reference sequence). As DNA, the CDR3 is TGTGCCAGCAGCTCGCGGGAGGGTCCAAGCACAGATACGCAGTATTTT. Its translation: CASSSREGPSTDTQYF.

This chain connects TRBV9 to TRBJ2-3; TRBD2 agrees at 7 bases. Trimming took 3 bases from V and 2 from J; bases not matched to a gene: 6. The CDR3 is 15 amino acids. Germline values: CDR1 SGDLS, CDR2 YYNGEE. CDR3 residues: CASSGAGKTTDTQYF. DNA for the CDR3: TGTGCCAGCAGCGGAGCGGGAAAAACCACAGATACGCAGTATTTT.

The rearrangement uses TRBV4-1 and TRBJ2-1; 11 bases line up with TRBD2. CDR1 and CDR2 (germline): MGHRA, YSYEKL. The V and J ends lost 4 bases and 8 bases, in that order; junction bases with no gene match: 13. This CDR3 contains 17 residues. As DNA, the CDR3 is TGCGCCAGCAGCCTCCGTCCTCTAGCGGGAGGCCTCGATGAGCAGTTCTTC. Translating it yields CASSLRPLAGGLDEQFF.

A few counts support this clone. This sequence joins TRBV18 and TRBJ2-6; D perhaps matches TRBD2 (6 bases). The ends were cut back, 1 base at V and 3 bases at J, with 19 bases in the middle. The germline gives CDR1 KGHSH, CDR2 LQKENI. This CDR3 region has 19 residues. The CDR3 protein is CASSPQYPGRTGGANVLTF. CDR3 DNA: TGTGCCAGCTCACCACAATATCCAGGGAGGACTGGTGGGGCCAACGTCCTGACTTTC.

The rearrangement joins TRBV4-3 to TRBJ2-7, with 8 bases that match TRBD1. Looked up from germline, CDR1 is LGHNA and CDR2 is YSLEER. J lost 2 bases, V lost 0 bases, and 3 bases had no gene match. CDR3 size: 15 residues. The CDR3 DNA reads TGCGCCAGCAGCCAAGATGGGGACAGGACCTACGAGCAGTACTTC. Its protein is CASSQDGDRTYEQYF.

CDR3 bases: TGTGCCAGTAGTATCGCCGGGACTAGGCGAACCGGGGAGCTGTTTTTT. Translated: CASSIAGTRRTGELFF. V is TRBV19 and J is TRBJ2-2, with 8 bases that match TRBD2. V was clipped by 3 bases and J by 5 bases; unmatched bases: 8. CDR3 size: 16 residues. The germline gives CDR1 LNHDA, CDR2 SQIVND (reference sequence).

The chain is built from TRBV6-5 and TRBJ2-7; D remains unclear. The CDR3 is 14 amino acids. V gave up 3 bases and J gave up 5 bases, with 14 bases separating them. The germline V gene encodes CDR1 MNHEY and CDR2 SVGAGI. CDR3: CASSYSGGIDEQYF. CDR3 DNA: TGTGCCAGCAGTTATAGTGGCGGCATCGACGAGCAGTACTTC.

V usage is TRBV6-5 and J usage is TRBJ2-3; D could derive from TRBD1 or TRBD2 (5 bases each). Trimming cost V 6 bases and J 6 bases, with 16 bases left between them. This CDR3 contains 14 residues. Germline V CDR1 and CDR2: MNHEY, SVGAGI. CDR3 nucleotide sequence: TGTGCCAGCAGCCCGGGACCCGGATTTGATACGCAGTATTTT. Translating gives CASSPGPGFDTQYF.

The chain uses TRBV4-2 and TRBJ2-1; D is undetermined. The CDR3 extends over 14 amino acids. CDR1 is LGHNA, CDR2 YNFKEQ, per germline. Trimming cost V 4 bases and J 4 bases, with 11 bases left between them. CDR3 in amino acids: CASSPSGGYNEQFF. In DNA form, the CDR3 reads TGTGCCAGCAGCCCGTCGGGCGGATACAATGAGCAGTTCTTC.

This clone appeared a single time. V and J are TRBV11-2 and TRBJ2-7; tentatively, D is TRBD2 (5 bases). Trimming cost V 1 base and J 3 bases, with 7 bases left between them. This CDR3 spans 13 amino acids. CDR1 SGHAT and CDR2 FQNNGV come from the germline V gene. The CDR3 is CASSLAGFYEQYF. CDR3 DNA: TGTGCCAGCAGCTTAGCGGGGTTCTACGAGCAGTACTTC. The whole variable domain, filled in from reference TRBV11-2 and TRBJ2-7, reads EAGVAQSPRYKIIEKRQSVAFWCNPISGHATLYWYQQILGQGPKLLIQFQNNGVVDDSQLPKDRFSAERLKGVDSTLKIQPAKLEDSAVYLCASSLAGFYEQYFGPGTRLTVT.

The chain uses TRBV30 and TRBJ2-1, with 8 nucleotides matching TRBD2. V was pared by 1 base and J by 9 bases, with 14 bases of the junction left unmatched. Germline V CDR1 and CDR2: GTSNPN, SVGIG (reference sequence). CDR3 size: 16 residues. Here the CDR3 DNA reads TGTGCCTGGAGTGCGGGGGGGAGCGGGAGAGCCAGTGAGCAGTTCTTC. It specifies CAWSAGGSGRASEQFF.

V usage is TRBV25-1 and J usage is TRBJ2-1; possible D gene TRBD1, 6 bases. This CDR3 region has 17 residues. Per germline, CDR1 MGHDK and CDR2 SYGVNS. The V and J ends lost 1 base and 9 bases respectively, with 22 bases between them. This chain's CDR3 is CASSESEVGRGFGEQFF. DNA of the CDR3: TGTGCCAGCAGTGAATCTGAAGTGGGCAGGGGATTTGGTGAGCAGTTCTTC.

This chain joins TRBV18 and TRBJ2-1; the match to TRBD1 covers 9 bases. With V trimmed by 4 bases and J by 2 bases, 6 bases remained unmatched. Germline V gene lookup returns CDR1 KGHSH and CDR2 LQKENI. This CDR3 spans 16 amino acids. DNA of the CDR3: TGTGCCAGCTCACGAAAACAGGGGGCCGCCTACAATGAGCAGTTCTTC. Protein: CASSRKQGAAYNEQFF.

This sequence joins TRBV6-6 and TRBJ2-2, with unresolved D. V gave up 4 bases and J gave up 3 bases, with 6 bases separating them. Germline loops: CDR1 MNHNY, CDR2 SVGAGI (reference sequence). The CDR3 is made up of 13 amino acids. CDR3 DNA: TGTGCCAGCAGTTTAGGTTACACCGGGGAGCTGTTTTTT. Protein: CASSLGYTGELFF.

CDR3 DNA sequence: TGCAGCGTTGACCTACAGGGGAGAAGTTACGAGCAGTACTTC. Protein: CSVDLQGRSYEQYF. This chain links TRBV29-1 with TRBJ2-7, with 7 bases that match TRBD1. The germline V gene encodes CDR1 SQVTM and CDR2 ANQGSEA. The CDR3 totals 14 residues. V lost 3 bases and J lost 4; bases outside the gene matches: 9.

The chain uses TRBV27 and TRBJ2-2; TRBD2 aligns across 9 bases. The CDR3 spans 15 residues. Unmatched junction bases numbered 9, after V lost 11 bases and J lost 2 bases. Germline values: CDR1 MNHEY, CDR2 SMNVEV (reference sequence). In DNA, the CDR3 is TGTGCCGTTCTACGGCTAGCGGGAAACACCGGGGAGCTGTTTTTT. This sequence encodes CAVLRLAGNTGELFF.

The rearrangement joins TRBV2 to TRBJ2-1; 10 bases fit TRBD1. This CDR3 has 17 residues. The trim removed 5 bases at V and 1 base at J, leaving 8 bases unmatched. Looked up from germline, CDR1 is SNHLY and CDR2 is FYNNEI. The CDR3 sequence is CASSPQDRGKSYNEQFF. The CDR3 DNA reads TGTGCCAGCAGTCCTCAGGACAGGGGGAAATCCTACAATGAGCAGTTCTTC.

The chain joins TRBV4-2 to TRBJ2-7; 9 bases fit TRBD2. Per germline, CDR1 LGHNA and CDR2 YNFKEQ. This CDR3 has 17 amino acids. After removal of 1 base from V and 0 bases from J, the junction contained 7 bases not matched to a gene. This CDR3 reads CASSQGPSGASSYEQYF. CDR3 DNA: TGTGCCAGCAGCCAAGGGCCTAGCGGGGCTTCCTCCTACGAGCAGTACTTC.

This chain joins TRBV9 and TRBJ2-5; a weak D match, TRBD2 (6 bases). CDR1 SGDLS and CDR2 YYNGEE come from the germline V gene. The CDR3 consists of 14 residues. V shed 3 bases and J shed 1 base, with 10 bases lying between them. CDR3 DNA sequence: TGTGCCAGCAGCGAGGCGGGACTCCAAGAGACCCAGTACTTC. This encodes CASSEAGLQETQYF.

The chain carries TRBV2 and TRBJ1-2; no clear D gene. Trimming took off 5 bases at V and 0 bases at J, with 13 bases between the two ends. The germline CDR1 and CDR2 sequences are SNHLY and FYNNEI. The CDR3 sequence is 15 residues long. CDR3 nucleotide sequence: TGTGCCAGCAGTATTATCAGGAGTTCTAACTATGGCTACACCTTC. Protein product: CASSIIRSSNYGYTF.

This clone was found once. V gene TRBV5-1 combines with J gene TRBJ2-7; the D gene is possibly TRBD2 (6 bases). This CDR3 is built from 13 residues. Germline V gives CDR1 SGHRS, CDR2 YFSETQ. With 4 bases removed from V and 7 bases from J, the gap between germline ends came to 15 bases. CDR3 DNA: TGCGCCAGCAGCCCCCCGGGAGCGGAAGAGCAGTACTTC. Its translation: CASSPPGAEEQYF.

The chain joins TRBV27 to TRBJ2-7; D may match TRBD1 or TRBD2 (5 bases each). The V end was cut by 3 bases, the J end by 0 bases, with 12 bases between. From germline, CDR1 is MNHEY and CDR2 SMNVEV (reference sequence). The CDR3 covers 15 residues. CDR3 sequence reads: CASSFRDANSYEQYF. The CDR3 bases are TGTGCCAGCAGTTTCCGGGACGCGAACTCCTACGAGCAGTACTTC.

V gene TRBV19 combines with J gene TRBJ1-2; D is unclear. CDR3 size: 14 residues. Looked up from germline, CDR1 is LNHDA and CDR2 is SQIVND (reference sequence). Between the trimmed V and J ends, which lost 1 base and 4 bases, there was a span of 10 bases. DNA for the CDR3: TGTGCCAGTAGTATAGGTAAAGAGACCTATGGCTACACCTTC. It translates to CASSIGKETYGYTF.